The rows below give T cell receptor beta chains drawn from one sample of a study of T cell responses to AZD1222 COVID-19 vaccine. Some clones are missing from TCRdb's copy, which holds only in-frame ones; the method was immunoSEQ multiplex PCR. This sample has more than 85,000 clones, with roughly four fifths found just once. This specimen consisted of peripheral blood, obtained on day 0 of AZD1222 vaccination. These receptors were collected from an adult in good health. CDR3s include the opening cysteine and the closing phenylalanine or tryptophan. A D gene is named only where the DNA matches it firmly. Size is stated for part of the rows, as once, few or many counts, or as a class when the clone is expanded.

abundance: .
d_gene: .
v_gene: TRBV4-1
j_gene: TRBJ1-1
CDR3aa: CASSVLSYTEAFF
CDR3nt: TGCGCCAGCAGCGTGCTCAGCTACACTGAAGCTTTCTTT

abundance: .
d_gene: .
v_gene: TRBV6-5
j_gene: TRBJ2-5
CDR3aa: CAATKGGSSQETQYF
CDR3nt: TGTGCCGCTACCAAAGGGGGGTCGTCCCAAGAGACCCAGTACTTC

abundance: .
d_gene: TRBD1
v_gene: TRBV2
j_gene: TRBJ2-5
CDR3aa: CASRGAGGVRETQYF
CDR3nt: TGTGCCAGCAGGGGGGCAGGGGGCGTTAGGGAGACCCAGTACTTC

abundance: .
d_gene: .
v_gene: TRBV28
j_gene: TRBJ1-1
CDR3aa: CASSFSRMGNTEAFF
CDR3nt: TGTGCCAGCAGTTTTTCCAGGATGGGGAACACTGAAGCTTTCTTT

abundance: .
d_gene: .
v_gene: TRBV11-2
j_gene: TRBJ2-3
CDR3aa: CASSLLAVSTDTQYF
CDR3nt: TGTGCCAGCAGCTTACTAGCAGTGAGCACAGATACGCAGTATTTT

abundance: once
d_gene: TRBD2
v_gene: TRBV3-1/TRBV3-2
j_gene: TRBJ2-7
CDR3aa: CASSMRGGEQYF
CDR3nt: TGTGCCAGCAGTATGCGCGGGGGTGAGCAGTACTTC

abundance: .
d_gene: .
v_gene: TRBV2
j_gene: TRBJ1-2
CDR3aa: CASSARQATEDGYTF
CDR3nt: TGTGCCAGCAGTGCTCGACAGGCGACAGAAGATGGCTACACCTTC

abundance: few
d_gene: .
v_gene: TRBV28
j_gene: TRBJ1-1
CDR3aa: CASSPTRVRRGDTEAFF
CDR3nt: TGTGCCAGCAGCCCAACGCGGGTGCGGAGAGGGGACACTGAAGCTTTCTTT

abundance: .
d_gene: TRBD2
v_gene: TRBV28
j_gene: TRBJ2-7
CDR3aa: CASGTSGGIYEQYF
CDR3nt: TGTGCCAGCGGGACTAGCGGGGGGATCTACGAGCAGTACTTC

abundance: .
d_gene: TRBD1
v_gene: TRBV12-3/TRBV12-4
j_gene: TRBJ1-2
CDR3aa: CASSGQTGVDYTF
CDR3nt: TGTGCCAGCAGTGGGCAAACAGGGGTAGACTACACCTTC

abundance: .
d_gene: .
v_gene: TRBV6-5
j_gene: TRBJ1-1
CDR3aa: CASSLGGGLNTEAFF
CDR3nt: TGTGCCAGCAGTTTAGGCGGGGGGCTGAACACTGAAGCTTTCTTT

abundance: few
d_gene: .
v_gene: TRBV30
j_gene: TRBJ1-5
CDR3aa: CAWSDYSNQPQHF
CDR3nt: TGTGCCTGGAGTGATTATAGCAATCAGCCCCAGCATTTT

abundance: .
d_gene: .
v_gene: TRBV2
j_gene: TRBJ1-1
CDR3aa: CASRIGFLDTEAFF
CDR3nt: TGTGCCAGCAGAATAGGATTCCTGGACACTGAAGCTTTCTTT

abundance: .
d_gene: TRBD2
v_gene: TRBV9
j_gene: TRBJ2-3
CDR3aa: CASSQREREIHGTQYF
CDR3nt: TGTGCCAGCAGCCAGCGAGAGCGGGAGATTCATGGTACGCAGTATTTT

abundance: .
d_gene: .
v_gene: TRBV29-1
j_gene: TRBJ1-2
CDR3aa: CSVKGGDGYTF
CDR3nt: TGCAGCGTCAAGGGGGGAGACGGCTACACCTTC

abundance: .
d_gene: .
v_gene: TRBV18
j_gene: TRBJ2-1
CDR3aa: CASSRTENNEQFF
CDR3nt: TGTGCCAGCTCACGGACAGAGAACAATGAGCAGTTCTTC

abundance: few
d_gene: TRBD2
v_gene: TRBV30
j_gene: TRBJ2-7
CDR3aa: CAWRGTSGYYEQYF
CDR3nt: TGTGCCTGGAGGGGGACTAGCGGATACTACGAGCAGTACTTC

abundance: .
d_gene: .
v_gene: TRBV6-5
j_gene: TRBJ1-3
CDR3aa: CASTLGQYSGNTIYF
CDR3nt: TGTGCCAGCACCCTCGGGCAGTACTCTGGAAACACCATATATTTT

abundance: .
d_gene: .
v_gene: TRBV7-2
j_gene: TRBJ2-7
CDR3aa: CASRDKGLGKYEQYF
CDR3nt: TGTGCCAGCAGGGATAAAGGGCTAGGGAAGTACGAGCAGTACTTC

abundance: .
d_gene: .
v_gene: TRBV7-8
j_gene: TRBJ2-1
CDR3aa: CASSLKQPRGDNEQFF
CDR3nt: TGTGCCAGCAGCCTGAAGCAGCCCAGGGGTGACAATGAGCAGTTCTTC

abundance: once
d_gene: TRBD1
v_gene: TRBV30
j_gene: TRBJ1-3
CDR3aa: CAWRETGTASGNTIYF
CDR3nt: TGTGCCTGGAGGGAAACCGGGACAGCCTCTGGAAACACCATATATTTT

abundance: .
d_gene: .
v_gene: TRBV28
j_gene: TRBJ1-1
CDR3aa: CASSRVGGNSAAFF
CDR3nt: TGTGCCAGCAGCAGAGTAGGGGGTAATTCGGCAGCTTTCTTT

abundance: once
d_gene: TRBD2
v_gene: TRBV7-2
j_gene: TRBJ2-5
CDR3aa: CASSSPLAGVRKTQYF
CDR3nt: TGTGCCAGCAGCTCCCCCCTAGCGGGAGTTAGGAAGACCCAGTACTTC

abundance: .
d_gene: .
v_gene: TRBV6-5
j_gene: TRBJ1-6
CDR3aa: CASSYSNSPLHF
CDR3nt: TGTGCCAGCAGCTACAGTAATTCACCCCTCCACTTT

abundance: .
d_gene: TRBD1
v_gene: TRBV5-1
j_gene: TRBJ2-4
CDR3aa: CASSLGQGPKNIQYF
CDR3nt: TGCGCCAGCAGCTTGGGACAGGGACCCAAAAACATTCAGTACTTC

abundance: .
d_gene: TRBD1
v_gene: TRBV11-3
j_gene: TRBJ1-2
CDR3aa: CASSSNLGTGYYGYTF
CDR3nt: TGTGCCAGCAGCTCCAATCTAGGGACAGGGTATTATGGCTACACCTTC

abundance: few
d_gene: .
v_gene: TRBV4-1
j_gene: TRBJ2-7
CDR3aa: CASSQGTAAFDYEQYF
CDR3nt: TGCGCCAGCAGCCAAGGTACCGCGGCCTTTGACTACGAGCAGTACTTC

abundance: .
d_gene: .
v_gene: TRBV20-1
j_gene: TRBJ2-2
CDR3aa: CSASSRETGELFF
CDR3nt: TGCAGTGCTAGTTCCCGGGAGACCGGGGAGCTGTTTTTT

abundance: .
d_gene: .
v_gene: TRBV9
j_gene: TRBJ2-7
CDR3aa: CASSVFIDGEQYF
CDR3nt: TGTGCCAGCAGCGTATTTATAGACGGGGAGCAGTACTTC

abundance: few
d_gene: TRBD2
v_gene: TRBV10-3
j_gene: TRBJ2-7
CDR3aa: CAISPELAGLRNSYEQYF
CDR3nt: TGTGCCATCTCCCCCGAACTAGCGGGACTACGTAACTCCTACGAGCAGTACTTC

abundance: few
d_gene: .
v_gene: TRBV9
j_gene: TRBJ1-2
CDR3aa: CASSVADAHLYGYTF
CDR3nt: TGTGCCAGCAGCGTGGCAGACGCCCATCTCTATGGCTACACCTTC

abundance: .
d_gene: TRBD2
v_gene: TRBV18
j_gene: TRBJ2-1
CDR3aa: CASSPSGGDNEQFF
CDR3nt: TGTGCCAGCTCACCTAGCGGGGGGGACAATGAGCAGTTCTTC

abundance: .
d_gene: TRBD2
v_gene: TRBV28
j_gene: TRBJ2-1
CDR3aa: CASSEPTSGTGDEQFF
CDR3nt: TGTGCCAGCAGTGAACCCACTAGCGGAACCGGCGATGAGCAGTTCTTC

abundance: .
d_gene: TRBD1
v_gene: TRBV6-5
j_gene: TRBJ2-1
CDR3aa: CASSPKDRPEFF
CDR3nt: TGTGCCAGCAGTCCCAAGGACAGGCCGGAGTTCTTC

abundance: .
d_gene: TRBD1
v_gene: TRBV28
j_gene: TRBJ2-7
CDR3aa: CASRGTGEQYF
CDR3nt: TGTGCCAGCAGGGGGACAGGCGAGCAGTACTTC

abundance: .
d_gene: .
v_gene: TRBV5-1
j_gene: TRBJ2-3
CDR3aa: CASSSGLATDTQYF
CDR3nt: TGCGCCAGCAGCTCGGGCCTCGCAACAGATACGCAGTATTTT

abundance: .
d_gene: .
v_gene: TRBV7-9
j_gene: TRBJ1-4
CDR3aa: CASTTDSLGEKLFF
CDR3nt: TGTGCCAGCACCACGGACAGTCTGGGTGAAAAACTGTTTTTT

abundance: .
d_gene: TRBD2
v_gene: TRBV5-1
j_gene: TRBJ2-3
CDR3aa: CASSLALAGALTSTDTQYF
CDR3nt: TGCGCCAGCAGCTTGGCCCTAGCGGGGGCCCTGACTAGCACAGATACGCAGTATTTT

abundance: .
d_gene: .
v_gene: TRBV20-1
j_gene: TRBJ2-1
CDR3aa: CSGEYNEQFF
CDR3nt: TGCAGTGGTGAATACAATGAGCAGTTCTTC

abundance: .
d_gene: .
v_gene: TRBV27
j_gene: TRBJ2-5
CDR3aa: CASSPRDYQETQYF
CDR3nt: TGTGCCAGCAGTCCGAGGGACTACCAAGAGACCCAGTACTTC